This T cell receptor beta chain was obtained from a study of cytomegalovirus exposure and HLA in healthy donors. Study-wide context: Genetic ancestry analysis placed over 75% of the 300 to 400 donors that were genotyped in the Caucasian-associated cluster. Findings and caveats of the study: Specific recognition of CMV antigens was confirmed in vitro for a few chains (all CMV-associated). Highly shared sequence variants in one cluster were likely a sequencing artifact.

A multiplex PCR was run with 60 Vbeta primers and 13 Jbeta primers. Sequenced by immunoSEQ multiplex PCR; TCRdb stores in-frame clones only, minus some. The table has roughly 100,000 clones, about 80% seen once; the top ten hold 2.1%. In the case of this clone: Antigen specificity is unknown.

This CDR3 has 15 amino acids. Unmatched junction bases numbered 8, after V lost 4 bases and J lost 5 bases. The germline CDR1 and CDR2 sequences are SGHKS and YYEKEE (reference sequence). The sample comprised PBMCs. The sequence was collected from a young man in good health and CMV-seronegative. V gene TRBV5-5 combines with J gene TRBJ2-5, with 10 bases aligning to TRBD1. The CDR3: CASSNRQGAGETQYF. As DNA, the CDR3 is TGTGCCAGCAGCAATAGACAGGGGGCCGGGGAGACCCAGTACTTC.